This T cell receptor (beta chain) was found in a study of T cells after posttransplantation cyclophosphamide. Study-wide points: Recipient CMV seropositivity and CMV reactivation strongly tracked TRB clonality.

This table comes from immunoSEQ multiplex PCR, and its TCRdb copy is limited to in-frame clones, with some not included. The sample consists of 9,900 or so clones, around 85% of them appearing once. Cyclophosphamide on days +3 and +4 followed busulfan-fludarabine conditioning and a marrow graft. Germline V lookup: CDR1 GTSNPN, CDR2 SVGIG (reference sequence). V lost 0 bases to trimming and J lost 8 bases, with 7 bases between them. The length of the CDR3 is 11 residues. About this clone itself: Its matching antigen is unknown.

The chain couples TRBV30 to TRBJ1-2, with TRBD1 as a possible D gene (5 bases). Here the sequenced sample was PBMCs, taken about 1,800 days after allogeneic stem cell transplant with posttransplant cyclophosphamide. This clonotype originated in a female patient aged 50-60 years who received an allogeneic stem cell transplant from a related donor, was CMV-positive, and had no GVHD. The graft donor may have contributed some T cells. The CDR3 region is CAWSVGGGYTF. The DNA for the CDR3 is TGTGCCTGGAGTGTCGGGGGAGGCTACACCTTC.